Following are 17 T cell receptor beta chains from one sample sequenced in a study of chemoradiotherapy in HPV16-positive cancers. The protocol was immunoSEQ multiplex PCR, while the TCRdb copy is restricted to in-frame clones and leaves out a portion. The repertoire has 9,500 to 15,000 clones, around 72% of them found once; the top ten carry 7% to 10%. Sampling was performed from a patient who underwent chemoradiotherapy. These receptors were taken from a human donor with HPV-associated anogenital cancer.

This chain uses TRBV19 with TRBJ2-2; 7 bases match TRBD2. CDR3 length: 15 amino acids. Germline V CDR1 and CDR2: LNHDA, SQIVND (reference sequence). The ends lost 4 bases at V and 4 bases at J; junction bases unmatched: 6. The CDR3 loop reads CASSSGSDVTGELFF. The CDR3 DNA is TGTGCCAGTAGTAGCGGGAGTGATGTCACCGGGGAGCTGTTTTTT. The variable domain in full, with the rest retrieved from reference TRBV19 and TRBJ2-2, is DGGITQSPKYLFRKEGQNVTLSCEQNLNHDAMYWYRQDPGQGLRLIYYSQIVNDFQKGDIAEGYSVSREKKESFPLTVTSAQKNPTAFYLCASSSGSDVTGELFFGEGSRLTVL.

This clone was observed once. The chain links TRBV6-1 to TRBJ2-7; D is unresolved. The V and J ends lost 1 base and 4 bases respectively, with 11 bases between them. CDR1 MNHNS and CDR2 SASEGT come from the germline V gene. The CDR3 runs to 14 residues. The CDR3, as DNA: TGTGCCAGCAGTGAAGGGGAAAGTGTTTACGAGCAGTACTTC. Its protein product is CASSEGESVYEQYF.

This chain joins TRBV28 and TRBJ2-5, with 8 bases identical to TRBD2. CDR1 and CDR2 (germline): MDHEN, SYDVKM. The length of the CDR3 is 14 residues. Trimming cost V 4 bases and J 2 bases; bases outside gene matches: 3. CDR3 protein: CASSSPGGQETQYF. CDR3 nucleotides: TGTGCCAGCAGTTCACCGGGGGGGCAAGAGACCCAGTACTTC.

The chain recombines TRBV4-2 with TRBJ1-4; TRBD1 is a possible D gene (5 bases). There are 16 residues in the CDR3. With 0 bases removed from V and 5 bases from J, the gap between germline ends came to 13 bases. Germline-derived CDR1 and CDR2 are LGHNA and YNFKEQ. DNA of the CDR3: TGTGCCAGCAGCCAAGATCCAGGGAAGGGAAATGAAAAACTGTTTTTT. Its protein is CASSQDPGKGNEKLFF.

A single count supports this clone. The rearrangement links TRBV4-1 to TRBJ2-1; D is uncertain. V shed 1 base and J shed 10 bases, with 8 bases lying between them. CDR3 size: 12 residues. The germline V gene encodes CDR1 MGHRA and CDR2 YSYEKL. The CDR3 spells CASSQVGAEQFF. CDR3 nucleotides: TGCGCCAGCAGCCAAGTTGGTGCGGAGCAGTTCTTC.

This chain uses TRBV4-1 with TRBJ2-5, with a weak D call TRBD1 (6 bases). The ends were cut back, 1 base at V and 2 bases at J, with 17 bases in the middle. Germline V CDR1 and CDR2: MGHRA, YSYEKL. The CDR3 sequence is 17 residues long. In DNA, the CDR3 is TGCGCCAGCAGCCAAGTAATGTCGGACAGTAAACAAGAGACCCAGTACTTC. This sequence encodes CASSQVMSDSKQETQYF.

The rearrangement uses TRBV7-6 and TRBJ2-2; D may be TRBD2 (5 bases). In germline, CDR1 is SGHVS, CDR2 FNYEAQ. Trimming stripped 3 bases from V and 0 bases from J, with 8 bases between. This CDR3 has 15 residues. The CDR3 DNA reads as TGTGCCAGCAGCTTCTACGGGGCGAACACCGGGGAGCTGTTTTTT. It translates to CASSFYGANTGELFF. Looking up the rest from reference TRBV7-6 and TRBJ2-2 gives the full variable domain: GAGVSQSPRYKVTKRGQDVALRCDPISGHVSLYWYRQALGQGPEFLTYFNYEAQQDKSGLPNDRFSAERPEGSISTLTIQRTEQRDSAMYRCASSFYGANTGELFFGEGSRLTVL.

The chain recombines TRBV4-1 with TRBJ1-2; D is uncertain. The CDR3 spans 11 residues. Germline V gene sequence: CDR1 MGHRA, CDR2 YSYEKL. V was clipped by 0 bases and J by 7 bases, with 3 bases between them. As DNA, the CDR3 is TGCGCCAGCAGCCAAGATGGTGGCTACACCTTC. Amino acid sequence: CASSQDGGYTF.

The CDR3 reads CASRGQYSTDTQYF. The CDR3 bases are TGTGCCAGCAGGGGACAGTATAGCACAGATACGCAGTATTTT. This rearrangement joins TRBV2 to TRBJ2-3; 7 bases line up with TRBD1. This CDR3 has 14 amino acids. Germline CDR1 and CDR2: SNHLY and FYNNEI. V was clipped by 6 bases and J by 0 bases; unmatched bases: 3.

The chain carries TRBV19 and TRBJ1-1; weak D call: TRBD1 (5 bases). V was shortened by 2 bases and J by 4 bases, with 8 bases between the two germline ends. In germline, CDR1 is LNHDA, CDR2 SQIVND (reference sequence). The CDR3 is 13 amino acids. The CDR3 sequence is CASSIWGITEAFF. DNA of the CDR3: TGTGCCAGTAGTATATGGGGGATCACTGAAGCTTTCTTT.

The chain recombines TRBV7-9 with TRBJ2-1, with D possibly TRBD2 on 5 matching bases. There are 15 residues in the CDR3. V was shortened by 1 base and J by 7 bases, with 14 bases between the two germline ends. The germline CDR1 and CDR2 sequences are SEHNR and FQNEAQ (reference sequence). The CDR3 loop is CASSLGAGGLNEQFF. CDR3 bases: TGTGCCAGCAGCTTAGGTGCAGGAGGTTTGAATGAGCAGTTCTTC.

The V call is TRBV7-6, the J call TRBJ1-1; the match to TRBD1 covers 8 bases. Trimming cost V 5 bases and J 0 bases; bases outside gene matches: 8. This CDR3 has 16 residues. Germline V CDR1 and CDR2: SGHVS, FNYEAQ. The CDR3 reads CASSDWTGKMNTEAFF. The DNA of the CDR3 is TGTGCCAGCAGCGATTGGACAGGGAAAATGAACACTGAAGCTTTCTTT.

The rearrangement links TRBV7-2 to TRBJ2-2; D may be TRBD2 (5 bases). This CDR3 is 14 amino acids long. Per the germline V gene, CDR1 is SGHTA and CDR2 is FQGNSA. The V end lost 2 bases, the J end lost 5 bases, and 9 bases lay between the germline ends. The CDR3 sequence is CASSLLASTGELFF. The CDR3 DNA is TGTGCCAGCAGCTTATTAGCGAGTACCGGGGAGCTGTTTTTT.

V and J are TRBV5-5 and TRBJ2-1; D is undetermined. V lost 2 bases and J 0 bases, leaving 12 bases between the germline ends. Per the germline V gene, CDR1 is SGHKS and CDR2 is YYEKEE (reference sequence). This CDR3 contains 16 residues. The CDR3 sequence is CASSFGGFSSYNEQFF. DNA for the CDR3: TGTGCCAGCAGCTTTGGTGGATTCAGCTCCTACAATGAGCAGTTCTTC.

This rearrangement joins TRBV18 to TRBJ1-5; D gene ambiguous. V was cut by 3 bases and J by 6 bases, with 15 bases left in between. In germline, CDR1 is KGHSH, CDR2 LQKENI. The length of the CDR3 is 15 residues. The CDR3 DNA sequence: TGTGCCAGCTCACCGTCCCCCTTGGGTTTTCAGCCCCAGCATTTT. Translating gives CASSPSPLGFQPQHF.

This rearrangement joins TRBV21-1 to TRBJ2-7; TRBD2, the table's D call, was not compared with the DNA. TRBV21-1 is a listed pseudogene. The CDR3 sequence is 16 residues long. The CDR3 here is CASSSGGRTSGYEQYF. CDR3 nucleotides: TGTGCCAGCAGCTCAGGCGGCCGGACTAGCGGCTACGAGCAGTACTTC.

The chain is built from TRBV4-3 and TRBJ1-6; no reliable D call. CDR1 is LGHNA, CDR2 YSLEER, per germline. The CDR3 loop spans 15 amino acids. Deletions cut 2 bases from V and 6 bases from J, with 11 bases between. For the CDR3, the DNA is TGCGCCAGCAGCCAATCGGTCCGTAGTAATTCACCCCTCCACTTT. Protein sequence: CASSQSVRSNSPLHF.